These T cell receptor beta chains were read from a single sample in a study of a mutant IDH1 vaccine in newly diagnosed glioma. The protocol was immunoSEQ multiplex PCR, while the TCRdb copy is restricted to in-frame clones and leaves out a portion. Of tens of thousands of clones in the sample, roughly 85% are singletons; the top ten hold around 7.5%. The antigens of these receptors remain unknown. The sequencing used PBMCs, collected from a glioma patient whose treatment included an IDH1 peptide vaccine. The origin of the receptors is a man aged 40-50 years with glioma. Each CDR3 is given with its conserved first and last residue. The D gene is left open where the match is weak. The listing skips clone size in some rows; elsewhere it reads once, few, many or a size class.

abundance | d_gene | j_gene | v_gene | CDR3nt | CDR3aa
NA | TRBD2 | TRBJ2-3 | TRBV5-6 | TGTGCCAGCAGCACAGGACTAGCGGGAGGCTCGACGCAGTATTTT | CASSTGLAGGSTQYF
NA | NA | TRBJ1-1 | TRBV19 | TGTGCCAGTACCAACACGGCGAACACTGAAGCTTTCTTT | CASTNTANTEAFF
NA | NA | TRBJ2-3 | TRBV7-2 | TGTGCCAGCAGCCTCCAGCGGGTGACTAGCACAGATACGCAGTATTTT | CASSLQRVTSTDTQYF
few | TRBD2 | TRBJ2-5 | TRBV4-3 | TGCGCCAGCAGCCAAGGGGGTGGGCTAGCGGGAGCGGAGACCCAGTACTTC | CASSQGGGLAGAETQYF
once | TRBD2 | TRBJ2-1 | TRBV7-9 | TGTGCCAGCAGCTTGTTTGGACTAGCGGGTGATGAGCAGTTCTTC | CASSLFGLAGDEQFF
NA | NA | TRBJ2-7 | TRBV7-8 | TGTGCCAGCAGCTACGGGACGGGCTCCTACGAGCAGTACTTC | CASSYGTGSYEQYF
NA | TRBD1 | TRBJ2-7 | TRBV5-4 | TGTGCCAGCAGCTTTCAGGGGGCGCAAGAGCAGTACTTC | CASSFQGAQEQYF
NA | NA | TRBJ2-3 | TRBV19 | TGTGCCAGTAGTATGCGGCGGGGCACAGATACGCAGTATTTT | CASSMRRGTDTQYF
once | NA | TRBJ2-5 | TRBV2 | TGTGCCAGCATTTTCCTAGAGGCAGAAGAGACCCAGTACTTC | CASIFLEAEETQYF
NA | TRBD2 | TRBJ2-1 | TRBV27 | TGTGCCAGCATAAGCCTCGGGACTAGCGGGAGGTCCTACAATGAGCAGTTCTTC | CASISLGTSGRSYNEQFF
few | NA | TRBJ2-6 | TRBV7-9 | TGTGCCAGCAGCTTATCCTACTCTGGGGCCAACGTCCTGACTTTC | CASSLSYSGANVLTF
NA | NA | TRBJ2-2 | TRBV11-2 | TGTGCCAGCAGCTTAAGAGGGACGGTGAACACCGGGGAGCTGTTTTTT | CASSLRGTVNTGELFF
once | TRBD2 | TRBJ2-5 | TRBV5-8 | TGTGCCAGCAGCTTAGGGACTAGCGGCCGAAACCAAGAGACCCAGTACTTC | CASSLGTSGRNQETQYF
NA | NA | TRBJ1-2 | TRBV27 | TGTGCCAGCAGTTTGGGAGGGGTTTATGGCTACACCTTC | CASSLGGVYGYTF
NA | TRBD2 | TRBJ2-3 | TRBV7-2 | TGTGCCAGCAGCTTAGAGGCCCTAGCGGGAGGGAAGACAGATACGCAGTATTTT | CASSLEALAGGKTDTQYF
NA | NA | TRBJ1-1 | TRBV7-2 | TGTGCCAGCAGCTTAAGAACTGAAGCTTTCTTT | CASSLRTEAFF
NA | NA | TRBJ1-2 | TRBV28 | TGTGCCAGCAGTTTAGTGGGACATAACTATGGCTACACCTTC | CASSLVGHNYGYTF
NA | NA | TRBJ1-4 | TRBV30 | TGTGCCTGGACCAGACAGACGGCTGAAAAACTGTTTTTT | CAWTRQTAEKLFF
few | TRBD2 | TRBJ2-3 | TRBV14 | TGTGCCAGCAGCCTCCTAGCGGGAGCGGGAGATACGCAGTATTTT | CASSLLAGAGDTQYF
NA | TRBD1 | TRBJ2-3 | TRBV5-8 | TGTGCCAGCAGCTTGGGACAGGGGACCGACACAGATACGCAGTATTTT | CASSLGQGTDTDTQYF
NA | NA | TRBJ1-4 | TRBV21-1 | TGTGCCAGCAGCAAAAAGGGACAGGAAAAACTGTTTTTT | CASSKKGQEKLFF
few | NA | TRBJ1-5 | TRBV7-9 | TGTGCCAGCAGCTTAGACGGCCCTCAGCCCCAGCATTTT | CASSLDGPQPQHF
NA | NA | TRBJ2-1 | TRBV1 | TGCACCAGCAGCCAACGGATGACGCCTAAGCCGGGGCTAGCAGGTGGTAGTGAGCAGTTCTTC | CTSSQRMTPKPGLAGGSEQFF
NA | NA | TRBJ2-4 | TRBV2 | TGTGCCAGCAAGACCGGGACTCATAACATTCAGTACTTC | CASKTGTHNIQYF
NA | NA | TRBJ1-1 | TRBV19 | TGTGCCAGTATAAAACAGGGTGGTCCTGAAGCTTTCTTT | CASIKQGGPEAFF
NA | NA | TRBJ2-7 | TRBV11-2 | TGTGCCAGCAGACTAAGATCCCAGGGCACCTACGAGCAGTACTTC | CASRLRSQGTYEQYF
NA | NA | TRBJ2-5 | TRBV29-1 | TGCAGCGTCCGAGGGTGGGCTCGAGGAGAGACCCAGTACTTC | CSVRGWARGETQYF
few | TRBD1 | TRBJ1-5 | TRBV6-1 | TGTGCCAGCAGGGGGACAGGATGGCAGCCCCAGCATTTT | CASRGTGWQPQHF
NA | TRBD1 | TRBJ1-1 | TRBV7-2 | TGTGCCAGCAGCTCGAGAACTTCAGGGGGGTCTAGGTTCACTGAAGCTTTCTTT | CASSSRTSGGSRFTEAFF
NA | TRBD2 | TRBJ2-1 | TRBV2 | TGTGCCAGCGCCGATCGTGGACTAGCTTACAATGAGCAGTTCTTC | CASADRGLAYNEQFF
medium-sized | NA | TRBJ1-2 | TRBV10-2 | TGCGCCAGCAGTGAGCCCTACGCAGGGGTGAGTGGCTACACCTTC | CASSEPYAGVSGYTF
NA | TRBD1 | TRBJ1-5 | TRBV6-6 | TGTGCCAGCAGTTACAGGACAGGGGGCAATCAGCCCCAGCATTTT | CASSYRTGGNQPQHF
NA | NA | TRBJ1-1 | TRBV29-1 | TGCAGCGTTGGGGAGGGTGGCACTGAAGCTTTCTTT | CSVGEGGTEAFF